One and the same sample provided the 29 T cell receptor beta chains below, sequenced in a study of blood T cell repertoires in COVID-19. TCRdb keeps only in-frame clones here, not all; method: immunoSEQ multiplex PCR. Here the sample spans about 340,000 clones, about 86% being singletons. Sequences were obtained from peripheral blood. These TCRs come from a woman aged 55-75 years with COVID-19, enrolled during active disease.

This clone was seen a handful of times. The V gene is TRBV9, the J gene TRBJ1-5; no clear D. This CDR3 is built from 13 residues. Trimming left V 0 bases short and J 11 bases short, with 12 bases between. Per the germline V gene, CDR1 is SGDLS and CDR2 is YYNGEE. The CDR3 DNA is TGTGCCAGCAGCGTAGGGGCAAAGGAGGCCCAGCATTTT. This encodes CASSVGAKEAQHF.

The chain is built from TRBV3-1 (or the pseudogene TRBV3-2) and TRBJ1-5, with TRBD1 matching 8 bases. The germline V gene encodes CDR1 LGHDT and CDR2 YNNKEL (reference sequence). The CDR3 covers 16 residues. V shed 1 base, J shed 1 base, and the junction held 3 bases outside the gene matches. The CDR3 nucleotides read TGTGCCAGCAGCCAAGGGGGACAGGAAAGCAATCAGCCCCAGCATTTT. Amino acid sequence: CASSQGGQESNQPQHF.

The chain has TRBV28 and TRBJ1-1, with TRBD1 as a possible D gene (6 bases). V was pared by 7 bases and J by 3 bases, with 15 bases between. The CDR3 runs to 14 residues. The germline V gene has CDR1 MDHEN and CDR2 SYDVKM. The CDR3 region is CASTGGGKDTEAFF. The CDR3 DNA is TGTGCCAGCACGGGTGGGGGCAAGGACACTGAAGCTTTCTTT.

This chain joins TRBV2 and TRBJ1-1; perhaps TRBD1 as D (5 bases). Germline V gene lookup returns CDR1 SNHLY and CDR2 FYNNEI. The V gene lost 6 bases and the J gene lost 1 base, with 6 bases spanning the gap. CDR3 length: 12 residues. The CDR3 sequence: CASRTANTEAFF. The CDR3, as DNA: TGTGCCAGCAGGACAGCGAACACTGAAGCTTTCTTT.

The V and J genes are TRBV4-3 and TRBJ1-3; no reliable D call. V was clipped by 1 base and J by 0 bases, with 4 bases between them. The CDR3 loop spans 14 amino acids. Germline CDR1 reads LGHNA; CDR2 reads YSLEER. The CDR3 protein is CASSQARSGNTIYF. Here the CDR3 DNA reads TGCGCCAGCAGCCAAGCGCGCTCTGGAAACACCATATATTTT.

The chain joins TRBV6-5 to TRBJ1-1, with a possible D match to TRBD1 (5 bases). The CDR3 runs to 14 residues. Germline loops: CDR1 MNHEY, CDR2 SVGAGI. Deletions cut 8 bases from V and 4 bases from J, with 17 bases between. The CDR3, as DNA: TGTGCCAGCGGCTCCCCGGGGGGGACCACTGAAGCTTTCTTT. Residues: CASGSPGGTTEAFF.

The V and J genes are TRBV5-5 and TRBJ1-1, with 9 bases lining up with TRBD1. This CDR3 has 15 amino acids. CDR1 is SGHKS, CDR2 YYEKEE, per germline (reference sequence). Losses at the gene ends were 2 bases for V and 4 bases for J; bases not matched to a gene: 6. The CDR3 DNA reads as TGTGCCAGCAGCTTCTCCCCGGACAGGGGCACTGAAGCTTTCTTT. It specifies CASSFSPDRGTEAFF.

The CDR3: CASSPGQQNEKLFF. In DNA form, the CDR3 reads TGCGCCAGCAGCCCGGGACAGCAGAATGAAAAACTGTTTTTT. This sequence joins TRBV5-1 and TRBJ1-4; 7 bases are a match to TRBD1. This CDR3 comprises 14 residues. V dropped 4 bases and J dropped 5; count of bases not matched to a gene: 5. CDR1 is SGHRS and CDR2 is YFSETQ in the germline V gene.

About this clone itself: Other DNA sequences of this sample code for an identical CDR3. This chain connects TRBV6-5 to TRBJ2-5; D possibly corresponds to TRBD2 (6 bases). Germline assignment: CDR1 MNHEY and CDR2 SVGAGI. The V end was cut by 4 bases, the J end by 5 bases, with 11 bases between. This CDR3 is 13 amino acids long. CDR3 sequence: CASSSPGVETQYF. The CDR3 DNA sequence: TGTGCCAGCAGTTCGCCGGGGGTCGAGACCCAGTACTTC.

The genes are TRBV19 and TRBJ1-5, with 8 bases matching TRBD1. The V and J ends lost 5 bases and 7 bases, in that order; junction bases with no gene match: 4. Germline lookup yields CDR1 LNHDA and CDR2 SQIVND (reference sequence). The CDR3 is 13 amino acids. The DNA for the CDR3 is TGTGCCAGTAGTGACAGGGGAGACCAGCCCCAGCATTTT. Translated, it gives CASSDRGDQPQHF.

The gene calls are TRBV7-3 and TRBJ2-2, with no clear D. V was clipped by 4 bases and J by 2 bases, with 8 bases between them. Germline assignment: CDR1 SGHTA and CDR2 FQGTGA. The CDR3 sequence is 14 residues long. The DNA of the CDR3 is TGTGCCAGCAGCTCTGGGCTTAACACCGGGGAGCTGTTTTTT. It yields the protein CASSSGLNTGELFF.

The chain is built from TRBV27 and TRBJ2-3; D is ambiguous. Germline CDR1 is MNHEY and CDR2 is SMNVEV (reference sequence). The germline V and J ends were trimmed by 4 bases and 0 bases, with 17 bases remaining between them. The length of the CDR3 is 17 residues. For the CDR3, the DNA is TGTGCCAGCAGTTCACAGACCACATCAAAAAGCACAGATACGCAGTATTTT. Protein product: CASSSQTTSKSTDTQYF.

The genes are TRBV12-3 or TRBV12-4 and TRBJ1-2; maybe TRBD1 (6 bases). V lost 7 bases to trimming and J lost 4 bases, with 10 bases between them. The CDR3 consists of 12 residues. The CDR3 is CASTLQGYGYTF. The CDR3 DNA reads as TGTGCCAGCACCCTACAGGGCTATGGCTACACCTTC.

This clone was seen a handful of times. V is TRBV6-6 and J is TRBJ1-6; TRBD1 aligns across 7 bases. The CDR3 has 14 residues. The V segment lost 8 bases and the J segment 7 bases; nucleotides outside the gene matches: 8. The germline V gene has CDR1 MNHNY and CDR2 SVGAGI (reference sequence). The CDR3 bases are TGTGCCAGCTCTCCGACAGGGCGGAATTCACCCCTCCACTTT. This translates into CASSPTGRNSPLHF.

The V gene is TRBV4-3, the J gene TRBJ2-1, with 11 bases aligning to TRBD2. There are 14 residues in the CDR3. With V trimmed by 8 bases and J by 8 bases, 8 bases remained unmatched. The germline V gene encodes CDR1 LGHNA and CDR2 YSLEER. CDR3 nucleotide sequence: TGCGCCAGCGCAACTAGCGGGGGTGGGGATGAGCAGTTCTTC. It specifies CASATSGGGDEQFF.

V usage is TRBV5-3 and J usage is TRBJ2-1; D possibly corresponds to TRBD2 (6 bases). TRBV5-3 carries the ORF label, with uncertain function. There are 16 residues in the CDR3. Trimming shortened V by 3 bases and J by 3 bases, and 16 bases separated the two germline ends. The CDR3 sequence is CARSWRLGPDYNEQFF. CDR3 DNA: TGTGCCAGAAGCTGGAGACTAGGCCCCGACTACAATGAGCAGTTCTTC.

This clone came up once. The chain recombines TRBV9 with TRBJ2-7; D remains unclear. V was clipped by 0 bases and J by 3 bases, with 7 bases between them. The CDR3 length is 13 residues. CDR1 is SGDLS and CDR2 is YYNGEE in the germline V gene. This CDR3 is CASSVGEDYEQYF. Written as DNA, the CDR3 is TGTGCCAGCAGCGTAGGCGAAGACTACGAGCAGTACTTC.

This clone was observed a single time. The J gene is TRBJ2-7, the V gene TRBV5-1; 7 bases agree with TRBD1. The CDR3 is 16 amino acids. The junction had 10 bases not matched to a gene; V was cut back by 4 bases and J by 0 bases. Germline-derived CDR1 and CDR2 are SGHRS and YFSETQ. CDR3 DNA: TGCGCCAGCAGCCCGCGGACAGGCCCGAGCTCCTACGAGCAGTACTTC. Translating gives CASSPRTGPSSYEQYF.

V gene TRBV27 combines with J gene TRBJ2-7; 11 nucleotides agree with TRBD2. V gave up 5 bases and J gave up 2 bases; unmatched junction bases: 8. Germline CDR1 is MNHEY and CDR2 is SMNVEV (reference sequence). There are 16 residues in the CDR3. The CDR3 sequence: CASSPSLAGETYEQYF. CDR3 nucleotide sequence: TGTGCCAGCAGTCCGTCACTAGCGGGGGAAACCTACGAGCAGTACTTC.

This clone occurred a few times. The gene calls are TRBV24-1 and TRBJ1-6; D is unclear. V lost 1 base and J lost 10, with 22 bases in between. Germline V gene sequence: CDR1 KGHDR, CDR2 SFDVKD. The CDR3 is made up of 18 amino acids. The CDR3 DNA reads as TGTGCCACCAGTGATTTCTCCCACTACCCCGCCCTAGCCTCACCCCTCCACTTT. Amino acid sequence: CATSDFSHYPALASPLHF.

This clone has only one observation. For the CDR3, the DNA is TGTGCCTGGAGCTGGACAGGCGTTAGCACAGATACGCAGTATTTT. This gives the protein CAWSWTGVSTDTQYF. The chain couples TRBV30 to TRBJ2-3, with TRBD1 matching over 7 bases. The ends lost 3 bases at V and 0 bases at J; junction bases unmatched: 6. The CDR3 runs to 15 residues. Germline assignment: CDR1 GTSNPN and CDR2 SVGIG (reference sequence). Filled out from reference TRBV30 and TRBJ2-3, the complete variable domain reads SQTIHQWPATLVQPVGSPLSLECTVEGTSNPNLYWYRQAAGRGLQLLFYSVGIGQISSEVPQNLSASRPQDRQFILSSKKLLLSDSGFYLCAWSWTGVSTDTQYFGPGTRLTVL.

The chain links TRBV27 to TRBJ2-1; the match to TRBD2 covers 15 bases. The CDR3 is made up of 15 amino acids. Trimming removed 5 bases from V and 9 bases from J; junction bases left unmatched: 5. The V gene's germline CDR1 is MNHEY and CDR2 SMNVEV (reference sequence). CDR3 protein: CASSTGLAGGVEQFF. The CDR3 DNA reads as TGTGCCAGCAGTACGGGACTAGCGGGGGGTGTTGAGCAGTTCTTC.

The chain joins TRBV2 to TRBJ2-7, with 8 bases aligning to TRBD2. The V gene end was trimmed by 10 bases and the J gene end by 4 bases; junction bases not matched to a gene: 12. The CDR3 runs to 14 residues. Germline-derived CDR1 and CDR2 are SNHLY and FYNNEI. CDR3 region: CATHREGSRYEQYF. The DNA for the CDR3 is TGTGCCACCCACCGGGAGGGGTCGAGATACGAGCAGTACTTC.

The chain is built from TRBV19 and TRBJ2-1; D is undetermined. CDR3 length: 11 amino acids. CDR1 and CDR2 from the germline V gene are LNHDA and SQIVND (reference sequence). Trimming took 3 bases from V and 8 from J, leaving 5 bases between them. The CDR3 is CASSMGDEQFF. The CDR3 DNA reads TGTGCCAGTAGTATGGGCGATGAGCAGTTCTTC. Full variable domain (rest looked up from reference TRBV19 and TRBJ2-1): DGGITQSPKYLFRKEGQNVTLSCEQNLNHDAMYWYRQDPGQGLRLIYYSQIVNDFQKGDIAEGYSVSREKKESFPLTVTSAQKNPTAFYLCASSMGDEQFFGPGTRLTVL.

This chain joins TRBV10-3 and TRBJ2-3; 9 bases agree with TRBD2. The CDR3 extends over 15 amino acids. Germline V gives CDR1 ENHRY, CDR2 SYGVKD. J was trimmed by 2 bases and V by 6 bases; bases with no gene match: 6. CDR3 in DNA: TGTGCCATCAGGTTAGCGGGGGCGACCACAGATACGCAGTATTTT. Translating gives CAIRLAGATTDTQYF.

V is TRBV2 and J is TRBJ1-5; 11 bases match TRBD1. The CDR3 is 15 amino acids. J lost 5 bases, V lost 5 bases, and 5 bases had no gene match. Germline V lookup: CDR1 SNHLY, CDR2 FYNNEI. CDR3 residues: CASSIGTGGYQPQHF. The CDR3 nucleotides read TGTGCCAGCAGTATCGGGACAGGGGGATATCAGCCCCAGCATTTT.

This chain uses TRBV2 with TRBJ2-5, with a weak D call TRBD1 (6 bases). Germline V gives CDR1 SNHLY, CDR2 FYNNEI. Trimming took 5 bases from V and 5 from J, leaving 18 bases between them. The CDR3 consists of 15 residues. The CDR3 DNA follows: TGTGCCAGCAGTTTTCAGGGGTTCCTAGGGGAGACCCAGTACTTC. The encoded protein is CASSFQGFLGETQYF.

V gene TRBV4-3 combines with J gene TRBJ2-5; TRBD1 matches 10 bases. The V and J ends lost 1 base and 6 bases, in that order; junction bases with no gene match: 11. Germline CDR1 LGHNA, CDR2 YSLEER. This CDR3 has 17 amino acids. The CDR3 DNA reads TGCGCCAGCAGCCAAGGGACGGGACAGGGGACCGCCCAGACCCAGTACTTC. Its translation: CASSQGTGQGTAQTQYF.

Written as DNA, the CDR3 is TGTGCCAGCAGGGACAGGGGCTACACTGAAGCTTTCTTT. This sequence encodes CASRDRGYTEAFF. V usage is TRBV3-1 (or the pseudogene TRBV3-2) and J usage is TRBJ1-1; 9 bases align to TRBD1. Germline loops: CDR1 LGHDT, CDR2 YNNKEL (reference sequence). Trimming removed 6 bases from V and 3 bases from J; junction bases left unmatched: 2. The CDR3 runs to 13 residues.